The source of this T cell receptor (beta chain) is a study of regulatory T cells in long-lasting Graves disease. As for the study in general: Those Graves' patients who were newly diagnosed had been on antithyroid drugs under 3 months.

Time point indicated: newly diagnosed GD, antithyroid drugs for less than 3 months. RNA isolated from PBMCs was used to make the TCR library. Germline lookup yields CDR1 SQVTM and CDR2 ANQGSEA. The CDR3 has 13 residues. Unmatched junction bases numbered 5, after V lost 6 bases and J lost 0 bases. This clonotype was observed many times. Libraries of TCR beta came from iRepertoire HTBI primers plus Arm-PCR of CDR3 regions. One entry per CDR3 protein results from TCRdb running MiXCR on the multiplex PCR reads. The table has 420,000 or so distinct CDR3 sequences, roughly 15% seen once. These same data were also listed under a study on T cells in Graves' hyperthyroidism and ophthalmopathy. That publication notes: Together with thyroid ultrasound, orbital computed tomography, serum thyroxine and TRAb, clinical symptoms were used for diagnoses. The HTBI primer set drove a first-round RT-PCR of the TCR CDR3.

This TCR derives from a woman younger than 35 with Graves disease. This chain links TRBV29-1 with TRBJ2-7; the match to TRBD2 covers 7 bases. The material sequenced was peripheral blood mononuclear cells (PBMCs), taken at new diagnosis, from a patient treated with antithyroid drugs. The CDR3 nucleotides read TGCAGCGTGGGTGGGGGGGACTCCTACGAGCAGTACTTC. It translates to CSVGGGDSYEQYF.